This record concerns one T cell receptor beta chain sequence. The antigen remains undetermined. This entry belongs to a study of OX40 agonist ivuxolimab in advanced cancers. Study-level points and caveats: On average, CD8+ T cells had more expanded clones than CD4+.

TCRdb's copy holds only in-frame clones and misses some; the assay was immunoSEQ multiplex PCR. In the table there are approximately 46,000 clones, 88% of which are singletons. Germline CDR1 reads SGHVS; CDR2 reads FQNEAQ. V was shortened by 5 bases and J by 1 base, with 11 bases between the two germline ends. This CDR3 has 14 amino acids. This receptor was taken from an adult with an advanced solid tumor such as melanoma, head and neck, liver or kidney cancer. The specimen was CD4+ or CD8+ T cells sorted from blood, collected in a trial of the OX40 agonist ivuxolimab. The chain employs TRBV7-8 and TRBJ2-5; TRBD1 is a possible D gene (5 bases). For the CDR3, the DNA is TGTGCCAGCAGCATGACAGTGATCCAAGAGACCCAGTACTTC. Translating gives CASSMTVIQETQYF.